A selection of T cell receptor beta chains follows, all from one sample in a study of CD8 T cells in Susac syndrome. TCRdb fed the immunoSEQ multiplex PCR reads into MiXCR, producing one record per CDR3 protein. The sample holds around 280,000 distinct CDR3 sequences, under 95% seen once. Sample: CD4+ T cells from PBMCs. These receptor sequences come from a human donor with multiple sclerosis. Each CDR3 is given with its conserved first and last residue. D genes are given only for firm matches. Some rows have no size entry. The others give once, few or many, or a class for an expanded clone.

-	-	TRBV3-1	TRBJ1-6	TGTGCCAGCAGCTCGGGACGGACCTCCTCGAGTTGGGCTAATTCACCCCTCCACTTT	CASSSGRTSSSWANSPLHF
-	TRBD1	TRBV5-4	TRBJ2-1	TGTGCCAGCAGCTTGGCAGGGGACAGAGCCTACAATGAGCAGTTCTTC	CASSLAGDRAYNEQFF
-	-	TRBV2	TRBJ1-4	TGTGCCAGCAGGAGAGATTATAATGAAAAACTGTTTTTT	CASRRDYNEKLFF
-	-	TRBV12-3/TRBV12-4	TRBJ2-1	TGTGCCAGCAGACCTGTTTTAGGGAGTCTAACCTACAATGAGCAGTTCTTC	CASRPVLGSLTYNEQFF
-	TRBD2	TRBV2	TRBJ2-7	TGTGCCAGCAGTGCTACTAGCGGGGGGGCCTACGAGCAGTACTTC	CASSATSGGAYEQYF
-	-	TRBV20-1	TRBJ1-1	TGCAGCGAGCCAGGGAGAGGAACTGAAGCTTTCTTT	CSEPGRGTEAFF
-	-	TRBV6-2/TRBV6-3	TRBJ1-3	TGTGCCAGCAGTTACTCGTCTGTAGACTCTGGAAACACCATATATTTT	CASSYSSVDSGNTIYF
-	TRBD1	TRBV20-1	TRBJ2-3	TGCAGTGCTAGAGTTCCGACAGGGGCCACAGATACGCAGTATTTT	CSARVPTGATDTQYF
few	-	TRBV9	TRBJ2-1	TGTGCCAGCAGCGTAGGGGACTACAATGAGCAGTTCTTC	CASSVGDYNEQFF
-	-	TRBV23-1	TRBJ2-7	TGCGCCAGCCCTAGTCCAGGGCCCATCTACGAGCAGTACTTC	CASPSPGPIYEQYF
once	-	TRBV12-3/TRBV12-4	TRBJ2-3	TGTGCCAGCAGTTTTGGTACCCTAGCGAGCACAGATACGCAGTATTTT	CASSFGTLASTDTQYF
-	-	TRBV20-1	TRBJ1-1	TGCAGTGCTAGAGATTACGGGGGAACTTGGGCTTTCTTT	CSARDYGGTWAFF
once	TRBD2	TRBV19	TRBJ2-3	TGTGCCAGTAGTATATTTCCTAGCGGGGGCGCAGATACGCAGTATTTT	CASSIFPSGGADTQYF
-	-	TRBV6-1	TRBJ2-7	TGTGCCAGCAGTGACAGGGGAAGCTCCTACGAGCAGTACTTC	CASSDRGSSYEQYF
once	-	TRBV5-1	TRBJ1-4	TGCGCCAGCAGCTCCCGACAAGTTAATGAAAAACTGTTTTTT	CASSSRQVNEKLFF
-	-	TRBV7-2	TRBJ2-1	TGTGCCAGCAGCTTGTCCCAAACACGGCATGAGCAGTTCTTC	CASSLSQTRHEQFF
-	TRBD2	TRBV25-1	TRBJ2-1	TGTGCCAGCAGATTGGGACTAGCGGGGGAGGAGCAGTTCTTC	CASRLGLAGEEQFF
-	TRBD2	TRBV5-1	TRBJ2-1	TGCGCCAGCAGCGGCGGGACTAGCGGGTTCGATGAGCAGTTCTTC	CASSGGTSGFDEQFF
few	-	TRBV12-3/TRBV12-4	TRBJ1-3	TGTGCCAGCAGTCCTCTCTCTGGAAACACCATATATTTT	CASSPLSGNTIYF
once	TRBD1	TRBV4-2	TRBJ1-3	TGTGCCAGCAGCCAAGGAGAGGACAGGGGGAACACCATATATTTT	CASSQGEDRGNTIYF
-	-	TRBV30	TRBJ1-5	TGTGCCTGGAGCAAGGGGCAGAACAATCAGCCCCAGCATTTT	CAWSKGQNNQPQHF
once	-	TRBV5-1	TRBJ1-2	TGCGCCAGCAGCTTGGGGCTGGGCGAACTAGTCTATGGCTACACCTTC	CASSLGLGELVYGYTF
-	-	TRBV29-1	TRBJ1-1	TGCAGCGTTGGGATGAGGGGGGCGAAAAACACTGAAGCTTTCTTT	CSVGMRGAKNTEAFF
-	-	TRBV5-1	TRBJ2-3	TGCGCCAGCACCCCCCGCGGGGTAGATACGCAGTATTTT	CASTPRGVDTQYF
-	-	TRBV15	TRBJ2-7	TGTGCCACCAGCAGGAGGTCGATTGGGTCCTACGAGCAGTACTTC	CATSRRSIGSYEQYF
-	-	TRBV30	TRBJ2-5	TGTGCCTGGAGGGCTAGTAGTTGGGAGACCCAGTACTTC	CAWRASSWETQYF
-	-	TRBV2	TRBJ2-2	TGTGCCAGCAGTGCCCGGGACATAGGAACCGGGGAGCTGTTTTTT	CASSARDIGTGELFF
-	-	TRBV30	TRBJ1-3	TGTGCCTGGAGCCTCGGAGACTCTGAAAACACCATATATTTT	CAWSLGDSENTIYF
-	-	TRBV20-1	TRBJ2-1	TGCAGTGCTAGAGATGATTTCGTAGAGTTAAATGAGCAGTTCTTC	CSARDDFVELNEQFF
once	-	TRBV2	TRBJ1-2	TGTGCCAGCAGTGAAGCGCCTGCGGGGGCAGGGGGCTACACCTTC	CASSEAPAGAGGYTF
-	TRBD2	TRBV20-1	TRBJ2-1	TGCAGTGCTGGAAAACTAGCGGGAGGGTATGATGAGCAGTTCTTC	CSAGKLAGGYDEQFF
-	-	TRBV29-1	TRBJ2-1	TGCAGCGTTAAGCCCCCGGGAAGAGATTATGAGCAGTTCTTC	CSVKPPGRDYEQFF
-	-	TRBV12-3/TRBV12-4	TRBJ1-5	TGTGCCAGCATGGGTCCGGGACTCAATCAGCCCCAGCATTTT	CASMGPGLNQPQHF
-	TRBD2	TRBV20-1	TRBJ2-5	TGCAGCCCCCACTCCCCCAGCAGCGGGGGGGCCCAGGAGACCCAGTACTTC	CSPHSPSSGGAQETQYF
once	TRBD1	TRBV3-1	TRBJ1-2	TGTGCCAGCAGCCGAGGGACAGGGGAAATATATGGCTACACCTTC	CASSRGTGEIYGYTF
-	TRBD1	TRBV20-1	TRBJ2-7	TGCAGTGCTAGTCCCGGGACAGGTACCTACGAGCAGTACTTC	CSASPGTGTYEQYF
-	-	TRBV5-1	TRBJ1-1	TGCGCCAGCAGCTCGGAGGAGTCGACAGGAGACACTGAAGCTTTCTTT	CASSSEESTGDTEAFF
-	-	TRBV4-1	TRBJ2-7	TGCGCCAGCAGCCAAGAAGTAGCCAGCTACGAGCAGTACTTC	CASSQEVASYEQYF
-	-	TRBV5-5	TRBJ2-5	TGTGCCAGCATCGACATCGGAGAGACCCAGTACTTC	CASIDIGETQYF
-	-	TRBV30	TRBJ2-3	TGTGCCTGGAGGTCCGATGGAGATACGCAGTATTTT	CAWRSDGDTQYF
-	-	TRBV6-4	TRBJ2-3	TGTGCCAGCAGTGAAGTGGGATATACAGATACGCAGTATTTT	CASSEVGYTDTQYF
-	TRBD1	TRBV11-1	TRBJ1-6	TGTGCCAGCAGCTTAGCCCGACAGGGGTTGGGTTCACCCCTCCACTTT	CASSLARQGLGSPLHF
-	-	TRBV2	TRBJ1-6	TGTGCCAGCAACCCGGGTAGTAATTCACCCCTCCACTTT	CASNPGSNSPLHF
-	-	TRBV6-2/TRBV6-3	TRBJ1-5	TGTGCCAGCAGAAAGGGACATTACAATCAGCCCCAGCATTTT	CASRKGHYNQPQHF
-	-	TRBV6-4	TRBJ2-2	TGTGCCAGCAGCGCGTTAGGGAACGCGAACACCGGGGAGCTGTTTTTT	CASSALGNANTGELFF
-	-	TRBV29-1	TRBJ2-2	TGCAGCGTTGCGGGACTCGGGGGGCCCACAACCGGGGAGCTGTTTTTT	CSVAGLGGPTTGELFF
-	-	TRBV2	TRBJ2-3	TGTGCCAGTAGTGAAGTGACGCAGTATTTT	CASSEVTQYF
-	-	TRBV18	TRBJ1-5	TGTGCCAGCTCGGGGGGGATCGATAGCAATCAGCCCCAGCATTTT	CASSGGIDSNQPQHF
-	TRBD1	TRBV12-3/TRBV12-4	TRBJ2-7	TGTGCCAGCAGTCCGGCCGGGACAGTCTCCTACGAGCAGTACTTC	CASSPAGTVSYEQYF
-	-	TRBV29-1	TRBJ1-1	TGCAGCGCCTACAGGGAAGGGGGGACTGAAGCTTTCTTT	CSAYREGGTEAFF
-	TRBD2	TRBV9	TRBJ2-1	TGTGCCAGCAGCGTATCCCCGACTAGCGGGGCCCAGTTCTTC	CASSVSPTSGAQFF
-	TRBD2	TRBV5-1	TRBJ2-1	TGCGCCAGCACCCCGGGACTAGCGTCTTCCTACAATGAGCAGTTCTTC	CASTPGLASSYNEQFF
once	-	TRBV2	TRBJ2-3	TGTGCCAGCAGAGGGAGCGGAAGGTTCGGTACGCAGTATTTT	CASRGSGRFGTQYF
-	-	TRBV5-1	TRBJ2-5	TGCGCCAGCAGCTTTGACCAGGAGACCCAGTACTTC	CASSFDQETQYF
-	-	TRBV6-9	TRBJ1-3	TGTGCCAGCAGTTACCCCCAGACGGTCGACTCTGGAAACACCATATATTTT	CASSYPQTVDSGNTIYF
-	-	TRBV6-5	TRBJ2-5	TGTGCCAGCAGTTACTTAGCGGCTACAAAGAAAGAGACCCAGTACTTC	CASSYLAATKKETQYF
-	-	TRBV30	TRBJ1-1	TGTGCCACCGACCCAGGGGTATCCACCAACACTGAAGCTTTCTTT	CATDPGVSTNTEAFF
-	TRBD1	TRBV7-3	TRBJ1-1	TGTGCCAGCAGCTATATGACAGGGAAGGGCCAAGGGGTGAACACTGAAGCTTTCTTT	CASSYMTGKGQGVNTEAFF
-	-	TRBV18	TRBJ2-4	TGTGCCAGCTCACCTGAGGCAGGGGAAAACATTCAGTACTTC	CASSPEAGENIQYF
-	TRBD2	TRBV20-1	TRBJ2-1	TGCAGTGCACAGGAGCTAGCGGGAGTTGTTGATGAGCAGTTCTTC	CSAQELAGVVDEQFF